A single sample is the source of the 5 T cell receptor beta chains below, sequenced in a study of OX40 agonist ivuxolimab in advanced cancers. Profiled with immunoSEQ multiplex PCR; TCRdb holds only in-frame clones, not every one. The sample gives 55,000 to 70,000 clones, 85% of which show up once; about 3.7% is in the top ten. Material: CD4+ or CD8+ T cells sorted from blood, obtained in a trial of the OX40 agonist ivuxolimab. All receptors derive from an adult with an advanced solid tumor such as melanoma, head and neck, liver or kidney cancer.

The J gene is TRBJ2-1, the V gene TRBV4-1, with D uncertain. Per germline, CDR1 MGHRA and CDR2 YSYEKL. This CDR3 is 12 amino acids long. Deletions cut 1 base from V and 7 bases from J, with 5 bases between. CDR3 DNA sequence: TGCGCCAGCAGCCAAGTTGGGAATGAGCAGTTCTTC. Residues: CASSQVGNEQFF.

The chain links TRBV7-9 to TRBJ2-1; D might be TRBD1 (6 bases). The germline V and J ends were trimmed by 5 bases and 4 bases, with 12 bases remaining between them. This CDR3 contains 14 residues. Germline CDR1 reads SEHNR; CDR2 reads FQNEAQ (reference sequence). The CDR3 region is CASSRGQLYNEQFF. The DNA of the CDR3 is TGTGCCAGCAGCCGCGGACAGTTATACAATGAGCAGTTCTTC.

This sequence joins TRBV9 and TRBJ2-1; 12 bases match TRBD2. The germline V gene encodes CDR1 SGDLS and CDR2 YYNGEE. The V and J ends lost 4 bases and 6 bases, in that order; junction bases with no gene match: 11. This CDR3 comprises 17 residues. CDR3 DNA: TGTGCCAGCAGCTCAAGACTAGCGGGAGAGTGGGGCAATGAGCAGTTCTTC. The encoded protein is CASSSRLAGEWGNEQFF.

This chain joins TRBV6-1 and TRBJ2-5; 13 positions agree with TRBD2. Germline loops: CDR1 MNHNS, CDR2 SASEGT. CDR3 size: 15 residues. V lost 5 bases to trimming and J lost 3 bases; unmatched junction nucleotides: 3. The DNA for the CDR3 is TGTGCCAGCAGTAAACTAGCGGGAGGGGAAGAGACCCAGTACTTC. Its protein is CASSKLAGGEETQYF.

The rearrangement links TRBV28 to TRBJ1-4; D is possibly TRBD1 (5 bases). Trimming left V 7 bases short and J 8 bases short, with 11 bases between. CDR1 is MDHEN and CDR2 is SYDVKM in the germline V gene. This CDR3 has 12 amino acids. DNA of the CDR3: TGTGCCAGCAAAATCCAGGGAGAAAAACTGTTTTTT. It is translated as CASKIQGEKLFF.